The present entry profiles one T cell receptor (beta chain) with its context. Its specific antigen is unknown. Base qualities are not at hand, and no much larger clone is one base apart. The cohort comprised around 690 healthy bone marrow donors. All cohort members were sampled while nominally healthy, although unrecorded immune exposures were likely present. The donor was CMV seronegative and belonged to the group of under 400 seronegative cohort members. A peripheral blood sample was collected from each donor, and TCR beta sequencing was performed on peripheral blood mononuclear cells. The Qiagen DNeasy Blood Extraction Kit was used to extract genomic DNA from the blood cell samples. This entry comes from a study of cytomegalovirus exposure and HLA in healthy donors (dated by TCRdb to about 2017). Turning to the overall study: An earlier analysis of several hundred of the donors reported 250 to 350 Gb of sequence data and around 100 million unique TCR beta sequences obtained from about 179 million T cells. An earlier analysis of 587 of the donors applied high-throughput TCR beta sequencing to assess whether each TCR beta V gene segment acted as functional or pseudogenic. Alongside the repertoire data, information on donor age, sex, ethnicity and CMV serostatus was compiled. Among a few hundred genotyped donors of the cohort, an average of approximately 240,000 unique TCR beta nucleotide sequences were sequenced per donor, 15% to 20% of them non-productive. Typing coverage varied by locus: roughly 620-640 donors for A, B, C, DRB1 and DQB1; 522 for DQA1; some 610 for DPA1; approximately 470 for DPB1. The study used immunosequencing to profile the T cell repertoires of 600 to 850 subjects and linked those repertoires to cytomegalovirus serostatus. The study combined high-throughput TCR immunosequencing, statistical association of individual TCRs with disease status, and machine learning to predict cytomegalovirus infection status. Along with the roughly 670-subject first cohort, a separate validation cohort of 120 different subjects was used. Both class I and class II loci were covered by HLA typing, at four-digit resolution. A later analysis re-examined previously published TCR beta repertoires from roughly 650 donors and added high-resolution HLA genotyping to investigate patterns of TCR occurrence. Because of strong linkage in the cohort, four or five DR-DQ haplotypes were treated as single units for association and clustering. The study aimed to test whether signatures of past pathogen exposure could be identified by cataloging public T cell receptors. Every discovery cohort repertoire had been produced on one sequencing platform. A later genetic analysis used genome-wide SNP genotypes for about three fifths of the 666 donors, treating that subset as a discovery cohort. An early release covering roughly 600 HLA-typed donors comprised approximately 300 gigabases of sequencing data and around 80 million unique TCR sequences. The genetic ancestry cluster associated with self-reported Caucasian donors included about four fifths of the approximately 410 genotyped donors. The later analysis used no new phenotypic data to find candidate immune exposures, relying instead on TCR beta sequences and their occurrence across donors.

Points the paper makes about the study in general: Compared with equally common non-associated chains, HLA-associated TCR beta chains in a later analysis were more clonally expanded and had lower generation probabilities. A later analysis reported that several top co-occurrence clusters appeared linked to parvovirus B19, influenza, CMV and Epstein-Barr virus. When HLA alleles, especially DR and DQ, strongly co-occurred, TCR associations were difficult to assign to individual alleles. A total of about 180 TCR beta chains were listed by the study as associated with cytomegalovirus. According to the authors, the approach could potentially be generalized to other disease states and immunological phenotypes. Broadly in line with IMGT annotations, most TCR beta V segments showed up in productive rearrangements about 87% or about 30% of the time in an earlier analysis of several hundred of the donors. At a false discovery rate of 0.05, a later analysis linked under 20,000 TCR beta sequences to specific HLA alleles. Roughly uniform sequencing depth across donors was assumed in presence/absence analyses, although this assumption may not hold. Because the 87-base-pair reads could not distinguish some IMGT-functional V segments, including TRBV6-2 and TRBV6-3, those segments were excluded. A later analysis found that TCR association rates varied across HLA loci, with DRB1 alleles showing the most associated TCRs and HLA-C alleles the fewest. A later genetic analysis associated a missense DCLRE1C variant with V-gene and J-gene trimming of TCR beta chains, and an independent cohort replicated the association. A further reported finding was that TCR beta sequences accurately predicted the HLA-A and HLA-B alleles for most subjects in the first cohort. Because HLA typing was unavailable for some donors at each locus, only the typed subset was used in association tests. The cohort was sequenced for TCR beta chains only, and without alpha or paired-chain data the features that could be detected were limited. Most TCR sequences were seen in very few donors, while some public TCRs were found in many individuals. In a later analysis, most CMV-associated TCR beta chains were found to appear HLA-restricted, with HLA associations seemingly driven largely by CMV exposure. The only immune exposure information available for the cohort was CMV serostatus. The earlier analysis of almost 600 of the donors excluded some 15 rarely observed V segments, including chromosome 9 orphons, because counts were too low. A group of highly shared sequence variants was considered likely to be a technical artifact of the sequencing pipeline. Linkage disequilibrium might explain the correlated functional status among segregating V segments, but an unknown experimental factor could not be excluded. Three of the identified cytomegalovirus-associated TCR beta chains were confirmed in vitro to be specific for cytomegalovirus antigens. In both the original and validation cohorts, the classifier was reported to diagnose cytomegalovirus status with high specificity and sensitivity. In a later genetic analysis, fewer N-insertions in productive TCRs were reported among donors in an Asian-associated ancestry cluster than the approximately 670-donor mean.

The library was made by the immunoSEQ multiplex PCR assay. For the multiplex PCR, a mixture combining 60 forward primers for TCR Vbeta segments and 13 reverse primers for TCR Jbeta segments was used. A multiplex PCR assay on genomic DNA amplified the CDR3 region of rearranged TCR beta genes. On the Illumina HiSeq System, the amplified TCR beta libraries were sequenced as 87-base-pair reads. The published analysis was carried out like this. A later analysis tallied roughly 78 million unique TCR beta chains across the 666 repertoires, and approximately 12 million of those chains were shared by two or more donors. Raw reads were error-corrected and collapsed into unique sequences with a nearest-neighbor algorithm that merged closely related sequences to remove PCR and sequencing errors. To assign V, D and J gene segments, CDR3 sequences were aligned to IMGT reference sequences. For a sequence to be retained, a match of at least six nucleotides was required to both a V gene segment and a J gene segment. A rearrangement was called productive if the CDR3 had no stop codons and remained in frame with V and J, and every other rearrangement was called non-productive. CDR3 was defined by IMGT convention, running from the second conserved V-encoded cysteine to the conserved J-encoded phenylalanine. Sequences without an unambiguous match to a single V gene segment were excluded from the earlier analysis of a few hundred of the donors. In an earlier analysis of several hundred of the donors, V segments were called functional above 56.7% productive rearrangements and were called segregating when the between-donor standard deviation exceeded 5%. A statistical classification framework was developed to diagnose cytomegalovirus status using the catalog of TCR beta chain sequences. V and J gene assignment, in a later analysis, came from comparing TCR nucleotide sequences with IMGT/GENE-DB human TR gene sequences. A later analysis assigned CDR3 sequences and most-parsimonious VDJ recombination scenarios with the TCRdist pipeline. In a later analysis, every TCR beta chain was defined by the combination of its CDR3 amino acid sequence and its V-gene family, and reads without a unique V-gene family were dropped. In a later analysis, 550 to 650 highly shared, low-generation-probability nucleotide sequences were removed to address suspected cross-contamination and a sequencing artifact. A later analysis calculated a clonal expansion index for each public chain from normalized within-repertoire ranks of inferred template counts. Generation probabilities in a later analysis came from a VDJ recombination model fitted to out-of-frame rearrangements, and those results were checked against IGoR. A later analysis scored TCR-TCR, TCR-HLA and TCR-CMV co-occurrence with hypergeometric tests, applying a repertoire-size bias correction to TCR pairs. False discovery rates were estimated in a later analysis by permuting HLA or CMV assignments 20 times. In a later analysis, co-occurring TCRs were grouped using DBSCAN, and TCRdist sequence similarity was added for clustering within HLA-allele-positive subsets. For co-occurrence clustering, repertoires with fewer than 30,000 or more than 120,000 public chains were excluded, along with roughly five repertoires with anomalous nucleotide sharing. TCRdb took this table from immuneACCESS and kept in-frame rearrangements with V and J called. Such tables lack part of the clones; where checked against another copy, unresolved V genes explain under half of the gap, and the rest is unexplained. That table supplies the V and J calls and clone size; D and trimming were determined from the DNA. The sample includes about 160,000 clones, with around three quarters observed a single time. The ten largest clones add up to 1.5% to 1.8% of the sample.

The V and J ends are trimmed by 3 bases and 3 bases, leaving 3 bases between them. From cysteine to phenylalanine, the CDR3 is 11 amino acids long. Only the CDR3 DNA stays, 33 bases, in frame from base 1. Based on the germline V gene, the CDR1 and CDR2 sequences are SGHAT and FQNNGV. Sequencing was done on a sample of PBMCs. This chain is built from TRBV11-2 and TRBJ2-7; the D gene is unclear. The clonotype originates from a man aged 35-49 years in good health and CMV-seronegative. The nucleotide sequence reads TGTGCCAGCAGCTTCCTCTACGAGCAGTACTTC. Translated, it reads CASSFLYEQYF.